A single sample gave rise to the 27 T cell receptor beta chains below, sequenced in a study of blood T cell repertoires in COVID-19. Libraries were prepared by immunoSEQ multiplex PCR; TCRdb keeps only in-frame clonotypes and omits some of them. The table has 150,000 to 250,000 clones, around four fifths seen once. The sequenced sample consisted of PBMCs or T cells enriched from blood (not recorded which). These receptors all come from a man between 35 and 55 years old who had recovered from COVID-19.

In nucleotides, the CDR3 is TGTGCCAGCAGCTTTGGTAGCGGGAGCTCAGAGACCCAGTACTTC. Its translation: CASSFGSGSSETQYF. The chain joins TRBV5-4 to TRBJ2-5; 9 nucleotides match TRBD2. The CDR3 loop spans 15 amino acids. The germline CDR1 and CDR2 sequences are SGHNT and YYREEE (reference sequence). V shed 2 bases, J shed 4 bases, and the junction held 6 bases outside the gene matches.

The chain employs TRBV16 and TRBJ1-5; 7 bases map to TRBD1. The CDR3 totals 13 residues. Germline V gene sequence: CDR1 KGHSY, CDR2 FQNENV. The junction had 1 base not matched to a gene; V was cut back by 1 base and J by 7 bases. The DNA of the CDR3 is TGTGCCAGCAGCCAATTGGGACAGCAGCCCCAGCATTTT. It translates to CASSQLGQQPQHF.

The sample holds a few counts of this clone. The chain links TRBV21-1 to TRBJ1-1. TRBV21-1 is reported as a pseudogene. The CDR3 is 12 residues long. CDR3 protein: CASSPKRGGAFF. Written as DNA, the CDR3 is TGTGCCAGCAGCCCCAAAAGGGGAGGGGCTTTCTTT.

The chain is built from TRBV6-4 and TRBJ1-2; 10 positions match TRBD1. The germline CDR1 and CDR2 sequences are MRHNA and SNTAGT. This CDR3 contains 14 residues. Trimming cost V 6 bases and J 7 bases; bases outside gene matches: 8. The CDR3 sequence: CASSPTGGNPGYTF. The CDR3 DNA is TGTGCCAGCAGCCCGACAGGGGGCAACCCTGGCTACACCTTC.

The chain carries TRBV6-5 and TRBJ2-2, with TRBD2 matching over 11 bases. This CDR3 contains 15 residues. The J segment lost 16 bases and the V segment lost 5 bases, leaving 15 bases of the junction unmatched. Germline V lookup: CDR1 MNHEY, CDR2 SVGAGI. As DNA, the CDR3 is TGTGCCAGCAGTCCCTATAGCGGGAGGGCCGATACGCGGTTTTTT. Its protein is CASSPYSGRADTRFF.

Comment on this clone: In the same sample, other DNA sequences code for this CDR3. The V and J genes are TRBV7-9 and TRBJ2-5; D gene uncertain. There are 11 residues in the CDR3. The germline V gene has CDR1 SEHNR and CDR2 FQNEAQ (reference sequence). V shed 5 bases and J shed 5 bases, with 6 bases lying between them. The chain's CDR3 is CASSRGETQYF. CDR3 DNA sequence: TGTGCCAGCAGCCGAGGCGAGACCCAGTACTTC.

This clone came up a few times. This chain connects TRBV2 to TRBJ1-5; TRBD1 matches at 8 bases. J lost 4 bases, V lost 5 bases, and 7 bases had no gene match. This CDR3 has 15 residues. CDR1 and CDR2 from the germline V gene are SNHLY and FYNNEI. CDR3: CASSNQWTGNQPQHF. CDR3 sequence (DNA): TGTGCCAGCAGTAACCAATGGACAGGGAATCAGCCCCAGCATTTT. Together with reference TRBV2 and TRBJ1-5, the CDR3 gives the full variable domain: EPEVTQTPSHQVTQMGQEVILRCVPISNHLYFYWYRQILGQKVEFLVSFYNNEISEKSEIFDDQFSVERPDGSNFTLKIRSTKLEDSAMYFCASSNQWTGNQPQHFGDGTRLSIL.

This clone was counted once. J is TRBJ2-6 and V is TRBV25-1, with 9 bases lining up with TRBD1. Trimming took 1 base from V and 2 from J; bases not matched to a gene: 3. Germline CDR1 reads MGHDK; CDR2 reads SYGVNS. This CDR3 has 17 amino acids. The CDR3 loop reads CASSESTGGPGANVLTF. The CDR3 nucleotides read TGTGCCAGCAGTGAATCTACAGGGGGCCCTGGGGCCAACGTCCTGACTTTC.

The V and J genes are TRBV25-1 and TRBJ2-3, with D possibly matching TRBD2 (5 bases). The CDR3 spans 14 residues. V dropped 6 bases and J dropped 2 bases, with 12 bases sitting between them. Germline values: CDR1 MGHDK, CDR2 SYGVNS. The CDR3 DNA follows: TGTGCCAGCAGCGATCTAGCAGCCACAGATACGCAGTATTTT. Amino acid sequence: CASSDLAATDTQYF.

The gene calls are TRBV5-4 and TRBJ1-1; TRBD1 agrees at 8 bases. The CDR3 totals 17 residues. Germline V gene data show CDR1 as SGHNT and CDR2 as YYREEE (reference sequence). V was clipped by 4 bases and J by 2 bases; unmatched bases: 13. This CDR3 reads CASSPTGGQGANTEAFF. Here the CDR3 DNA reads TGTGCCAGCAGCCCAACCGGGGGCCAGGGGGCCAACACTGAAGCTTTCTTT.

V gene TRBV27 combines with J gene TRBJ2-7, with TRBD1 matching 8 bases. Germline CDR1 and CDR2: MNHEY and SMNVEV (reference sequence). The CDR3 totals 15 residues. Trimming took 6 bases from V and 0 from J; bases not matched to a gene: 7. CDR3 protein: CASRADRDPSYEQYF. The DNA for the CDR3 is TGTGCCAGCAGGGCGGACAGGGATCCCTCCTACGAGCAGTACTTC.

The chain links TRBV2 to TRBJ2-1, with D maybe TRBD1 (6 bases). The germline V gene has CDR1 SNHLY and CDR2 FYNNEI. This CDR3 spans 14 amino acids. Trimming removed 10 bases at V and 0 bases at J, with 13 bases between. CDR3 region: CATLKDSSYNEQFF. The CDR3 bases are TGTGCCACCCTTAAGGACAGCTCCTACAATGAGCAGTTCTTC. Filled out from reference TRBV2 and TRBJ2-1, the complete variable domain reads EPEVTQTPSHQVTQMGQEVILRCVPISNHLYFYWYRQILGQKVEFLVSFYNNEISEKSEIFDDQFSVERPDGSNFTLKIRSTKLEDSAMYFCATLKDSSYNEQFFGPGTRLTVL.

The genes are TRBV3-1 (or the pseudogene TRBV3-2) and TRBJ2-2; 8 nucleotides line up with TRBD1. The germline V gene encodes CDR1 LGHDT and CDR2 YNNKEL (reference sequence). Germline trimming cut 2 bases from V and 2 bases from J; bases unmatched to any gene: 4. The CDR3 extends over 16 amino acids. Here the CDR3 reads CASSQSGTGNTGELFF. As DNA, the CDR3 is TGTGCCAGCAGCCAATCCGGGACAGGAAACACCGGGGAGCTGTTTTTT.

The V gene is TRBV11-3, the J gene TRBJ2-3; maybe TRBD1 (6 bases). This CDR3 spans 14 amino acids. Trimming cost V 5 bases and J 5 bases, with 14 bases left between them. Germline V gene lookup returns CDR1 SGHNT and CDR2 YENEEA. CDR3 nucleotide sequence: TGTGCCAGCAGCCTACACAGGGCCCAAGATACGCAGTATTTT. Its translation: CASSLHRAQDTQYF.

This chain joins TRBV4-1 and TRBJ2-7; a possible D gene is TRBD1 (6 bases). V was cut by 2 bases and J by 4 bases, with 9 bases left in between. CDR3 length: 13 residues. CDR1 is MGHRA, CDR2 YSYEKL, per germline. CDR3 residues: CASSQQQGYEQYV. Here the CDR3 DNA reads TGCGCCAGCAGCCAACAACAGGGATACGAGCAGTACGTC.

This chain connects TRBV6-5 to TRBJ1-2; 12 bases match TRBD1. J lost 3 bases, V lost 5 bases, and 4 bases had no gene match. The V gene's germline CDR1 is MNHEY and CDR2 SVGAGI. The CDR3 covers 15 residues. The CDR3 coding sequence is TGTGCCAGCAGTCCCGGGACAGGGGGCTACTATGGCTACACCTTC. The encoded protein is CASSPGTGGYYGYTF.

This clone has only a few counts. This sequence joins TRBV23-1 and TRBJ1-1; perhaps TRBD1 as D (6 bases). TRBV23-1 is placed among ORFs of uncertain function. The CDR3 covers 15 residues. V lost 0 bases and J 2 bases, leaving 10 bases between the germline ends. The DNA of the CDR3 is TGCGCCAGCAGTCAATCGAAGACAGGTAACACTGAAGCTTTCTTT. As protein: CASSQSKTGNTEAFF.

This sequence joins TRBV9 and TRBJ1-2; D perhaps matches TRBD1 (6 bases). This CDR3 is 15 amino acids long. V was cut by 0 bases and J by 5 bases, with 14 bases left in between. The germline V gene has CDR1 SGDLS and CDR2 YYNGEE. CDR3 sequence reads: CASSVGQVWEYGYTF. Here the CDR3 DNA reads TGTGCCAGCAGCGTAGGACAGGTCTGGGAGTATGGCTACACCTTC.

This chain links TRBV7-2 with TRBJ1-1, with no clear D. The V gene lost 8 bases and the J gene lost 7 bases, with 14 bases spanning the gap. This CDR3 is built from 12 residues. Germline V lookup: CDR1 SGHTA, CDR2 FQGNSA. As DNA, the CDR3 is TGTGCCAGCGGAGGTGTCGGAGGTGAAGCTTTCTTT. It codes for CASGGVGGEAFF.

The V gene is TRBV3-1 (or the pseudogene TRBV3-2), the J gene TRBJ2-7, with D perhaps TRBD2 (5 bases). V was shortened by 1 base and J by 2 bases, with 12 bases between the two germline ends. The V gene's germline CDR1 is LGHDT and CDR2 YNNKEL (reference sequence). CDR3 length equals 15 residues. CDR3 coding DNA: TGTGCCAGCAGCCAAGGCCGGGGTCTGACCTACGAGCAGTACTTC. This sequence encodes CASSQGRGLTYEQYF.

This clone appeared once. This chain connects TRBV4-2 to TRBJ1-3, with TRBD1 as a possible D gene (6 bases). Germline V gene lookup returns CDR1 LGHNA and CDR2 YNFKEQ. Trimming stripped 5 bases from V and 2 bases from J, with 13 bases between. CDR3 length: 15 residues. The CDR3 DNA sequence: TGTGCCAGCAGCAACGCAGGGGCGGCTGGAAACACCATATATTTT. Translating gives CASSNAGAAGNTIYF.

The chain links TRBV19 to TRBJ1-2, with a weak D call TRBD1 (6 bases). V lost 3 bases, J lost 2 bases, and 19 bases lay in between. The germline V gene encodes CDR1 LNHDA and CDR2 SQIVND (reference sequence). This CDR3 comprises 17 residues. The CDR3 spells CASSMNKMGHFNYGYTF. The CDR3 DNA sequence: TGTGCCAGTAGTATGAACAAAATGGGACACTTCAACTATGGCTACACCTTC.

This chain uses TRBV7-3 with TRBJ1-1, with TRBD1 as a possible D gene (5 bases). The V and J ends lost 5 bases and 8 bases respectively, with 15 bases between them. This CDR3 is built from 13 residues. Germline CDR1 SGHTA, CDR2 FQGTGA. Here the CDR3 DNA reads TGTGCCAGCAGCCGGATGGGGCCACGGGAAGCTTTCTTT. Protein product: CASSRMGPREAFF.

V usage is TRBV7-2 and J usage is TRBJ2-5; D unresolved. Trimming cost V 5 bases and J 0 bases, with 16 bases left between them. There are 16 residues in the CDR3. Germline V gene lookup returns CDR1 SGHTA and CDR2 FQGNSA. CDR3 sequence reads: CASSPPARRDQETQYF. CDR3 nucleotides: TGTGCCAGCAGCCCCCCCGCGCGACGGGACCAAGAGACCCAGTACTTC.

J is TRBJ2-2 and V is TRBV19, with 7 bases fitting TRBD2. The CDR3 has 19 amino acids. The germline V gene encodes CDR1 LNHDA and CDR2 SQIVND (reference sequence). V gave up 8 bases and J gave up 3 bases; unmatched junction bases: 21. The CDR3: CASGSIRLRRERDTGELFF. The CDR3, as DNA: TGTGCCAGTGGTTCCATACGTCTACGGCGGGAGAGGGACACCGGGGAGCTGTTTTTT.

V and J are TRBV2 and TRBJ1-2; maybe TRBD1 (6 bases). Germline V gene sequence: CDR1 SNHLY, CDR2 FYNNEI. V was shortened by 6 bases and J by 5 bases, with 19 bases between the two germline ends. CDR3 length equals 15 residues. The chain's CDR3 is CASSDRGAILYGYTF. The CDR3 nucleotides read TGTGCCAGCAGCGATCGGGGGGCAATCCTATATGGCTACACCTTC. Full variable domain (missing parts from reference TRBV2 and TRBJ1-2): EPEVTQTPSHQVTQMGQEVILRCVPISNHLYFYWYRQILGQKVEFLVSFYNNEISEKSEIFDDQFSVERPDGSNFTLKIRSTKLEDSAMYFCASSDRGAILYGYTFGSGTRLTVV.

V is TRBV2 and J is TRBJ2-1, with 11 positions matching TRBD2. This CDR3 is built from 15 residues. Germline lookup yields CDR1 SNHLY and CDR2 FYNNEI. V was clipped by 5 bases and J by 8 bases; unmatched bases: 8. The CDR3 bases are TGTGCCAGCAGTCTGGGACTAGCGGAAAGGGATGAGCAGTTCTTC. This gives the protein CASSLGLAERDEQFF.